One and the same sample provided the 14 T cell receptor beta chains below, sequenced in a study of a mutant IDH1 vaccine in newly diagnosed glioma. Method: immunoSEQ multiplex PCR; TCRdb's copy keeps in-frame clones and lacks some. The sample includes tens of thousands of clones, over 70% of them seen just once. Time point here: week 23, last vaccination. Topical imiquimod was applied with each vaccine dose, which held 300 ug of mutant IDH1 20-mer peptide. No cognate antigen is known for these TCRs. The specimen comprised PBMCs, sampled from a glioma patient whose treatment included an IDH1 peptide vaccine. These receptor sequences come from a man aged 40-55 years with glioma.

Only one count was recorded for this clone. The rearrangement links TRBV2 to TRBJ2-3, with 9 bases matching TRBD1. CDR3 size: 15 residues. V dropped 6 bases and J dropped 2; count of bases not matched to a gene: 6. CDR1 is SNHLY, CDR2 FYNNEI, per germline. The DNA for the CDR3 is TGTGCCAGCAGGGGACAGGGAATAACCACAGATACGCAGTATTTT. This encodes CASRGQGITTDTQYF.

This clone has more than one count but fewer than ten. The CDR3 sequence is CASSSSGGRYTSPSYEQYF. The CDR3 nucleotides read TGTGCCAGCAGCTCCTCCGGCGGTCGGTACACGTCCCCCTCCTACGAGCAGTACTTC. V usage is TRBV7-8 and J usage is TRBJ2-7, with D uncertain. V dropped 4 bases and J dropped 0 bases, with 25 bases sitting between them. The CDR3 spans 19 residues. The V gene's germline CDR1 is SGHVS and CDR2 FQNEAQ.

This chain links TRBV7-2 with TRBJ1-6; 7 bases line up with TRBD1. After removal of 1 base from V and 14 bases from J, the junction contained 8 bases not matched to a gene. The CDR3 has 14 residues. The V gene's germline CDR1 is SGHTA and CDR2 FQGNSA. CDR3 in DNA: TGTGCCAGCAGCTTAGACAGGGGTCGTAGCTCCCTCCACTTT. Its translation: CASSLDRGRSSLHF.

This chain links TRBV15 with TRBJ1-4; 7 nucleotides match TRBD1. CDR1 LNHNV and CDR2 YYDKDF come from the germline V gene (reference sequence). Unmatched junction bases numbered 6, after V lost 0 bases and J lost 8 bases. The CDR3 is 15 residues long. CDR3 protein: CATSRENRGDEKLFF. The DNA of the CDR3 is TGTGCCACCAGCAGAGAAAACAGGGGAGACGAAAAACTGTTTTTT.

This clone was counted only a few times. V is TRBV29-1 and J is TRBJ1-5; 8 positions match TRBD1. The V and J ends lost 6 bases and 2 bases, in that order; junction bases with no gene match: 9. This CDR3 has 15 amino acids. Per the germline V gene, CDR1 is SQVTM and CDR2 is ANQGSEA. Written as DNA, the CDR3 is TGCAGCGTCTCCCAGGGGGCAGGGGGCAATCAGCCCCAGCATTTT. It codes for CSVSQGAGGNQPQHF.

The rearrangement links TRBV6-5 to TRBJ1-4; TRBD1 agrees at 8 bases. Trimming removed 4 bases from V and 7 bases from J; junction bases left unmatched: 5. Germline assignment: CDR1 MNHEY and CDR2 SVGAGI. This CDR3 contains 14 residues. In nucleotides, the CDR3 is TGTGCCAGCAGTTCCGGACAGGGCCTTGAAAAACTGTTTTTT. Protein: CASSSGQGLEKLFF.

The gene calls are TRBV9 and TRBJ1-2; D perhaps matches TRBD1 (5 bases). Germline V gene lookup returns CDR1 SGDLS and CDR2 YYNGEE. Trimming stripped 0 bases from V and 2 bases from J, with 8 bases between. The CDR3 runs 14 residues. DNA for the CDR3: TGTGCCAGCAGCGTAGGGCGGGGGAACTATGGCTACACCTTC. It is translated as CASSVGRGNYGYTF.

This clone was seen once. The J gene is TRBJ1-6, the V gene TRBV10-3; TRBD1 is a possible D gene (5 bases). Germline-derived CDR1 and CDR2 are ENHRY and SYGVKD. V was cut by 6 bases and J by 7 bases, with 16 bases left in between. The CDR3 covers 15 residues. CDR3 nucleotides: TGTGCCATCAGAAGCGGGGGAAGCGACAATTCACCCCTCCACTTT. Its protein product is CAIRSGGSDNSPLHF.

The rearrangement joins TRBV18 to TRBJ1-1, with a possible D match to TRBD1 (6 bases). Between the trimmed V and J ends, which lost 7 bases and 5 bases, there was a span of 17 bases. CDR1 and CDR2 (germline): KGHSH, LQKENI. The CDR3 runs 14 residues. The CDR3 DNA follows: TGTGCCAGCTTCACAGGGAGTGGGAGTACTGAAGCTTTCTTT. Amino acids: CASFTGSGSTEAFF. Full variable domain (rest looked up from reference TRBV18 and TRBJ1-1): NAGVMQNPRHLVRRRGQEARLRCSPMKGHSHVYWYRQLPEEGLKFMVYLQKENIIDESGMPKERFSAEFPKEGPSILRIQQVVRGDSAAYFCASFTGSGSTEAFFGQGTRLTVV.

The chain links TRBV19 to TRBJ1-1; D remains ambiguous. This CDR3 comprises 13 residues. Per germline, CDR1 LNHDA and CDR2 SQIVND (reference sequence). V lost 7 bases and J 5 bases, leaving 14 bases between the germline ends. The CDR3 DNA reads as TGTGCCAGTATCCCTGGCCCGGGAACTGAAGCTTTCTTT. Protein sequence: CASIPGPGTEAFF.

The CDR3 DNA is TGTGCCAGCAGTTACTCCGGGACCGTCTCTGGAAACACCATATATTTT. Its translation is CASSYSGTVSGNTIYF. The V and J genes are TRBV6-6 and TRBJ1-3; possibly TRBD1 for D (5 bases). The length of the CDR3 is 16 residues. Looked up from germline, CDR1 is MNHNY and CDR2 is SVGAGI (reference sequence). Trimming removed 0 bases at V and 0 bases at J, with 9 bases between.

J is TRBJ2-2 and V is TRBV18; the D is unclear. This CDR3 contains 14 residues. The germline CDR1 and CDR2 sequences are KGHSH and LQKENI. The germline V and J ends were trimmed by 7 bases and 7 bases, with 16 bases remaining between them. CDR3 DNA sequence: TGTGCCAGCTGTCCGGATGGAACAGTCGGGGAGCTGTTTTTT. Its translation is CASCPDGTVGELFF.

Points on this clone: Additional DNA sequences in this sample encode the identical CDR3. The chain couples TRBV19 to TRBJ1-2, with D tentatively TRBD1 (6 bases). CDR1 LNHDA and CDR2 SQIVND come from the germline V gene (reference sequence). The CDR3 consists of 11 residues. Trimming pared 9 bases from V and 4 bases from J, leaving 9 bases between. Written as DNA, the CDR3 is TGTGCCAGCTCGGACAGCTATGGCTACACCTTC. Translated: CASSDSYGYTF.

The chain couples TRBV30 to TRBJ2-7; either TRBD1 or TRBD2 may supply D (6 bases each). The germline V gene encodes CDR1 GTSNPN and CDR2 SVGIG (reference sequence). The CDR3 spans 12 residues. The ends were cut back, 6 bases at V and 1 base at J, with 10 bases in the middle. The CDR3 sequence is CACQGRSYEQYF. The CDR3, as DNA: TGTGCCTGCCAGGGGAGGTCCTACGAGCAGTACTTC.